This T cell receptor (beta chain) was found in a study of T cell responses to AZD1222 COVID-19 vaccine. Regarding the study as a whole: Nearly half of unique spike-specific TCRs reportedly avoided B.1.351 and B.1.1.7 mutated regions.

This clone was recorded only once. What it binds is not known. The data were produced by immunoSEQ multiplex PCR, yet TCRdb's version contains in-frame clones alone and is incomplete. The sample lists some 150,000 clones; under 95% were seen once. In germline, CDR1 is SGDLS, CDR2 YYNGEE. The length of the CDR3 is 12 residues. J gave up 3 bases and V 7 bases, and 3 bases lay outside the gene matches. The chain recombines TRBV9 with TRBJ2-7, with 8 bases aligning to TRBD1. This TCR came from an adult who received the AZD1222 COVID-19 vaccine. This material consisted of peripheral blood, taken 28 days after the second AZD1222 dose. CDR3 DNA sequence: TGTGCCAGCTCGACAGGGGACTACGAGCAGTACTTC. This translates into CASSTGDYEQYF.